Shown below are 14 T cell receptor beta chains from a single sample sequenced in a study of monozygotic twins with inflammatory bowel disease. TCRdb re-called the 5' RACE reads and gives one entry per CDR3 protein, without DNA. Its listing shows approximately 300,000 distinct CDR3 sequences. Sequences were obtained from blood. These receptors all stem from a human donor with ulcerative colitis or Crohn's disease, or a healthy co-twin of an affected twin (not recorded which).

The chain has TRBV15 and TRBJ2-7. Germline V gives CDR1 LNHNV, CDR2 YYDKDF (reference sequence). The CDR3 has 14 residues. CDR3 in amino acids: CATQQGPLSYEQYF.

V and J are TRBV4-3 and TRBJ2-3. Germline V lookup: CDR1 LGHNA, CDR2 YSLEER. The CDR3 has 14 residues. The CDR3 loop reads CASTSGPRTDTQYF.

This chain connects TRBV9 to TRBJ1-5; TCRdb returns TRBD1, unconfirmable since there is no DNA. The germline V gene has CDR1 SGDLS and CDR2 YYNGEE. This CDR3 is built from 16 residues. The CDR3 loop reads CASSVGSGGSNQPQHF. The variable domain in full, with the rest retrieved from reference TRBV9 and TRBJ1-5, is DSGVTQTPKHLITATGQRVTLRCSPRSGDLSVYWYQQSLDQGLQFLIQYYNGEERAKGNILERFSAQQFPDLHSELNLSSLELGDSALYFCASSVGSGGSNQPQHFGDGTRLSIL.

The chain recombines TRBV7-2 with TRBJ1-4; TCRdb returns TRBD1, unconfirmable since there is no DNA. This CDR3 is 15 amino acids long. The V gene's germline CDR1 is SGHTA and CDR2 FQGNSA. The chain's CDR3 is CASSGLTGAREKLFF.

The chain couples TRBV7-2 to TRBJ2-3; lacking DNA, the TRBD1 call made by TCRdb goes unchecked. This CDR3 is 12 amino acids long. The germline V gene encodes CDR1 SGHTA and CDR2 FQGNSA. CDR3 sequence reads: CASSLHRDTQYF.

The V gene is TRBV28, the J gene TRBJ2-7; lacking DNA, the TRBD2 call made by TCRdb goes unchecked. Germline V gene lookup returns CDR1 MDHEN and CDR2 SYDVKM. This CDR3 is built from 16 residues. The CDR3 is CASPPVGASRAYEQYF.

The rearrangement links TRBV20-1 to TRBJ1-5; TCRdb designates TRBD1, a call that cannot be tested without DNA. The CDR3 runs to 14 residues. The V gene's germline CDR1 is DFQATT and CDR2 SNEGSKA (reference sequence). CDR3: CSAAAGASNQPQHF.

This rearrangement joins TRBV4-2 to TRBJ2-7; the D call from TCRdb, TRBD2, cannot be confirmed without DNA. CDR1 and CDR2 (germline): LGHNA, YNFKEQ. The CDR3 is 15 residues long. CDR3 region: CASSVQAGGPYEQYF.

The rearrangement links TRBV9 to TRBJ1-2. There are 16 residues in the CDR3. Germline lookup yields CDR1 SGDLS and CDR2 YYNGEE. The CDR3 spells CASSTLTAPNNYGYTF.

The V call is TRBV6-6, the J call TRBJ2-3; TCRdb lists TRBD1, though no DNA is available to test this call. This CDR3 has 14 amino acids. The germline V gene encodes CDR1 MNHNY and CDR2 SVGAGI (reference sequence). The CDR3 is CASRDRGRGDTQYF.

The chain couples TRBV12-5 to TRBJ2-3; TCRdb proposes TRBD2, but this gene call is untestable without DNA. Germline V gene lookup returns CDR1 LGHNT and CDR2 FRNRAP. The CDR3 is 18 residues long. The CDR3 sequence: CASGPSSGRAPLPDTQYF.

CDR3 protein: CASSHIVGTEAFF. The chain has TRBV7-9 and TRBJ1-1. The germline gives CDR1 SEHNR, CDR2 FQNEAQ (reference sequence). The CDR3 runs to 13 residues.

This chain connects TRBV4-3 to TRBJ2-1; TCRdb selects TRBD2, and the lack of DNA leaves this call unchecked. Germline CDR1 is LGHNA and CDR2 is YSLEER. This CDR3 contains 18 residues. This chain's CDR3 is CASSQDLTSGRGDDEQFF.

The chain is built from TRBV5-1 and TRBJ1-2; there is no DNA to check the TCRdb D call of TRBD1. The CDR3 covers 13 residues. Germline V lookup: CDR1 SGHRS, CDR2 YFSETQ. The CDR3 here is CASSPGGYNGYTF.